Below are 13 T cell receptor beta chains sequenced from a single sample in a study of T-cell memory formation after mild COVID-19. One entry per CDR3 protein results from TCRdb running MiXCR on the 5' RACE reads. The table has around 200,000 distinct CDR3 sequences, 7.5% to 10% seen once. Sequencing used PBMCs or a T cell subset sorted from them (not recorded which). All receptors come from a man between 18 and 29 years old who had mild COVID-19 (a few samples of this study predate the infection). Cell type and time point are not known.

The table lists this clonotype with many counts. The V and J genes are TRBV5-1 and TRBJ2-1, with 8 bases lining up with TRBD1. The CDR3 length is 15 residues. Germline V CDR1 and CDR2: SGHRS, YFSETQ. J was trimmed by 8 bases and V by 4 bases; bases with no gene match: 11. The CDR3 bases are TGCGCCAGCAGCCAGCGGACAGGGATCTTGCATGAGCAGTTCTTC. Protein: CASSQRTGILHEQFF. Drawing the rest from reference TRBV5-1 and TRBJ2-1, the complete variable domain is KAGVTQTPRYLIKTRGQQVTLSCSPISGHRSVSWYQQTPGQGLQFLFEYFSETQRNKGNFPGRFSGRQFSNSRSEMNVSTLELGDSALYLCASSQRTGILHEQFFGPGTRLTVL.

This chain joins TRBV7-2 and TRBJ2-7; tentatively, D is TRBD1 (5 bases). Germline V gene sequence: CDR1 SGHTA, CDR2 FQGNSA. V dropped 0 bases and J dropped 5 bases, with 11 bases sitting between them. The CDR3 length is 14 residues. CDR3 in amino acids: CASSLAPQGDEQYF. The CDR3 region has the DNA TGTGCCAGCAGCTTAGCGCCTCAGGGTGACGAGCAGTACTTC.

This clonotype appeared a few times. The chain joins TRBV20-1 to TRBJ2-1; maybe TRBD1 (6 bases). CDR1 DFQATT and CDR2 SNEGSKA come from the germline V gene (reference sequence). The CDR3 covers 15 residues. V gave up 0 bases and J gave up 6 bases, with 15 bases separating them. CDR3 nucleotides: TGCAGTGCTAGAGACCAGGGGCAGGGGTCCAATGAGCAGTTCTTC. This encodes CSARDQGQGSNEQFF.

There are a few counts of this clonotype. The rearrangement links TRBV4-3 to TRBJ2-2, with 7 bases matching TRBD2. There are 18 residues in the CDR3. The junction had 10 bases not matched to a gene; V was cut back by 0 bases and J by 3 bases. Germline-derived CDR1 and CDR2 are LGHNA and YSLEER. The CDR3 coding sequence is TGCGCCAGCAGCCAAGATTCGGGCAGCGGGGTGCACACCGGGGAGCTGTTTTTT. It translates to CASSQDSGSGVHTGELFF.

The chain recombines TRBV19 with TRBJ1-1; D not resolved. Germline lookup yields CDR1 LNHDA and CDR2 SQIVND (reference sequence). With 8 bases removed from V and 4 bases from J, the gap between germline ends came to 8 bases. The CDR3 covers 11 residues. The CDR3 DNA follows: TGTGCCAGTCAGGTGAGCACTGAAGCTTTCTTT. It yields the protein CASQVSTEAFF.

The rearrangement uses TRBV7-8 and TRBJ2-1; D unresolved. Germline V gives CDR1 SGHVS, CDR2 FQNEAQ. The CDR3 is 16 amino acids. The ends were cut back, 4 bases at V and 12 bases at J, with 25 bases in the middle. Here the CDR3 reads CASSSPGPRDPHTQFF. The DNA of the CDR3 is TGTGCCAGCAGCTCCCCAGGCCCCAGAGACCCACATACGCAGTTCTTC.

V and J are TRBV18 and TRBJ2-3; 12 nucleotides match TRBD2. There are 16 residues in the CDR3. V shed 4 bases, J shed 5 bases, and the junction held 7 bases outside the gene matches. Germline CDR1 is KGHSH and CDR2 is LQKENI. The CDR3: CASSLRTSGAGDTQYF. In nucleotides, the CDR3 is TGTGCCAGCTCACTACGGACTAGCGGGGCGGGAGATACGCAGTATTTT.

This clonotype was observed at least ten times. The chain employs TRBV4-2 and TRBJ2-3; TRBD2 aligns across 8 bases. Germline CDR1 LGHNA, CDR2 YNFKEQ. The trim removed 1 base at V and 3 bases at J, leaving 6 bases unmatched. The CDR3 totals 16 residues. The DNA of the CDR3 is TGTGCCAGCAGCCAAGGACGGGGGGGCGGGACAGATACGCAGTATTTT. As protein: CASSQGRGGGTDTQYF.

This CDR3 reads CASSGTSGQGDTQYF. CDR3 DNA: TGTGCCAGCAGCGGGACTAGCGGGCAGGGAGATACGCAGTATTTT. The V gene is TRBV2, the J gene TRBJ2-3; TRBD2 aligns across 12 bases. V gave up 6 bases and J gave up 5 bases; unmatched junction bases: 6. Germline V CDR1 and CDR2: SNHLY, FYNNEI. There are 15 residues in the CDR3.

V and J are TRBV18 and TRBJ2-3, with 14 bases fitting TRBD2. The V and J ends lost 3 bases and 12 bases, in that order; junction bases with no gene match: 14. CDR1 is KGHSH and CDR2 is LQKENI in the germline V gene. This CDR3 is built from 17 residues. The CDR3 here is CASSPLLGTSGGPEQYF. CDR3 sequence (DNA): TGTGCCAGCTCACCCCTACTCGGGACTAGCGGGGGCCCGGAACAGTATTTT.

In its sample, this clonotype was seen a few times. The chain employs TRBV14 and TRBJ1-5; 8 bases fit TRBD1. The junction had 7 bases not matched to a gene; V was cut back by 4 bases and J by 8 bases. This CDR3 contains 14 residues. The germline V gene encodes CDR1 SGHDN and CDR2 FVKESK. DNA of the CDR3: TGTGCCAGCAGCCCTAAAGACAGGGGCGAGCCCCAGCATTTT. This codes for CASSPKDRGEPQHF.

The rearrangement uses TRBV18 and TRBJ1-1, with TRBD1 matching over 7 bases. After removal of 0 bases from V and 8 bases from J, the junction contained 6 bases not matched to a gene. The CDR3 length is 14 residues. Germline V gives CDR1 KGHSH, CDR2 LQKENI. The CDR3 nucleotides are TGTGCCAGCTCACCACCCCGGGACAGAGAGGAAGCTTTCTTT. Translated, it gives CASSPPRDREEAFF.

The V gene is TRBV7-9, the J gene TRBJ1-3; no clear D. Germline V gene sequence: CDR1 SEHNR, CDR2 FQNEAQ (reference sequence). The CDR3 totals 12 residues. The germline V and J ends were trimmed by 0 bases and 7 bases, with 4 bases remaining between them. CDR3 protein: CASSLARNTIYF. The CDR3 bases are TGTGCCAGCAGCTTAGCGCGGAACACCATATATTTT.